This is a list of T cell receptor beta chains from one sample in a study of breast tumors, draining lymph nodes, adjacent tissues. TCRdb re-derived calls from the multiplex PCR reads in MiXCR, one entry per CDR3 protein. The sample lists around 110,000 distinct CDR3 sequences, 30% occurring once. Material for sequencing was axillary lymph node tissue. The receptors originated from a female donor with breast cancer. Some clones in this sample may be carry-over from other donors' samples. The CDR3 runs from the conserved cysteine through the conserved F or W. D genes are given only for firm matches. Size is omitted from some rows. Given values are once, few, many or a class for expanded clones.

clone size	V gene	CDR3 length	J gene	D gene	CDR3 protein	CDR3 DNA
many	TRBV7-9	14	TRBJ2-7	NA	CASSQGGATYEQYF	TGTGCCAGCAGCCAAGGGGGGGCGACCTACGAGCAGTACTTC
NA	TRBV12-3/TRBV12-4	16	TRBJ1-2	NA	CASSVERESLSHGYTF	TGTGCCAGCAGCGTCGAGAGGGAATCGTTAAGTCATGGCTACACCTTC
NA	TRBV20-1	15	TRBJ1-6	TRBD1	CSAHIGQGGLSPLHF	TGCAGTGCCCACATAGGACAGGGGGGTCTTTCACCCCTCCACTTT
NA	TRBV7-3	13	TRBJ2-2	TRBD1	CASSSTGAGELFF	TGTGCCAGCAGCTCAACAGGGGCCGGGGAGCTGTTTTTT
few	TRBV14	14	TRBJ1-1	NA	CASSQVAGQPEAFF	TGTGCCAGCAGCCAAGTAGCAGGCCAGCCAGAAGCTTTCTTT
NA	TRBV12-3/TRBV12-4	15	TRBJ2-2	NA	CASSFSGAGTGELFF	TGTGCCAGCAGTTTCTCGGGAGCGGGCACCGGGGAGCTGTTTTTT
many	TRBV20-1	16	TRBJ2-1	TRBD2	CSARAQSGSSYNEQFF	TGCAGTGCTAGGGCTCAAAGCGGGAGCTCCTACAATGAGCAGTTCTTC
many	TRBV7-3	15	TRBJ2-3	NA	CASSLSGSSTDTQYF	TGTGCCAGCAGCTTATCCGGGTCTTCCACAGATACGCAGTATTTT
NA	TRBV30	13	TRBJ1-3	NA	CAWSGGAGNTIYF	TGTGCCTGGAGTGGAGGAGCTGGAAACACCATATATTTT
many	TRBV27	14	TRBJ2-7	NA	CASSLLAGLDEQYF	TGTGCCAGCAGTTTATTGGCAGGGTTAGACGAGCAGTACTTC
many	TRBV11-3	13	TRBJ1-6	NA	CASSLRTDSPLHF	TGTGCCAGCAGCCTACGGACAGATTCACCCCTCCACTTT
many	TRBV4-1	14	TRBJ1-2	NA	CASSQDRTEQSYTF	TGCGCCAGCAGCCAAGATAGGACGGAGCAAAGCTACACCTTC
many	TRBV4-2	19	TRBJ2-3	TRBD2	CASSQARGLATNPTDTQYF	TGTGCCAGCAGCCAAGCGCGAGGACTAGCGACCAACCCCACAGATACGCAGTATTTT
medium-sized	TRBV29-1	12	TRBJ2-5	NA	CSASQGSETQYF	TGCAGCGCATCTCAGGGTTCTGAGACCCAGTACTTC
many	TRBV5-5	15	TRBJ2-7	TRBD2	CASSLSGTSLYEQYF	TGTGCCAGCAGCTTGTCCGGGACTAGCCTGTACGAGCAGTACTTC
few	TRBV19	12	TRBJ1-1	NA	CASSIGVTEAFF	TGTGCCAGTAGTATCGGGGTTACTGAAGCTTTCTTT
few	TRBV3-1	16	TRBJ2-4	NA	CASSQAQLGTKNIQYF	TGTGCCAGCAGCCAAGCCCAGCTCGGGACCAAAAACATTCAGTACTTC
many	TRBV6-1	16	TRBJ1-3	NA	CASSEWGLSHRNTIYF	TGTGCCAGCAGTGAATGGGGCCTTTCCCATAGAAACACCATATATTTT
many	TRBV6-5	18	TRBJ1-4	NA	CASSYRLPKRATNEKLFF	TGTGCCAGCAGTTACCGACTTCCGAAAAGGGCAACTAATGAAAAACTGTTTTTT
few	TRBV6-6	14	TRBJ1-5	NA	CASSHGFLDQPQHF	TGTGCCAGCAGTCACGGGTTTCTCGATCAGCCCCAGCATTTT
many	TRBV20-1	14	TRBJ2-5	TRBD2	CSARSSGGRGTQYF	TGCAGTGCTAGATCTAGCGGGGGACGTGGGACCCAGTACTTC
NA	TRBV6-4	16	TRBJ1-6	TRBD1	CARGLRTGTGGSPLHF	TGTGCCAGGGGTCTTAGAACCGGGACAGGGGGCTCACCCCTCCACTTT
many	TRBV20-1	14	TRBJ2-3	NA	CSARTGRSTDTQYF	TGCAGTGCTAGGACGGGACGGAGCACAGATACGCAGTATTTT
many	TRBV5-6	15	TRBJ2-3	NA	CASSGLFSGLDTQYF	TGTGCCAGCAGCGGTTTGTTTTCGGGGTTAGATACGCAGTATTTT
NA	TRBV11-2	15	TRBJ2-1	TRBD2	CASSLWARGDNKQFF	TGTGCCAGCAGCCTCTGGGCGCGGGGGGACAATAAGCAGTTCTTC
many	TRBV7-9	12	TRBJ1-2	NA	CASSLGDGGYIF	TGTGCCAGCAGCTTAGGAGACGGTGGCTACATCTTC
many	TRBV29-1	15	TRBJ2-5	NA	CSVEHKGSGQETQYF	TGCAGCGTTGAACACAAGGGCTCGGGGCAAGAGACCCAGTACTTC
many	TRBV19	14	TRBJ1-2	TRBD1	CASSTRTGPHGYTF	TGTGCCAGTAGTACCCGGACAGGGCCACATGGCTACACCTTC
NA	TRBV7-2	16	TRBJ2-1	TRBD1	CASSFLPGTVYNEQFF	TGTGCCAGCAGCTTCCTCCCCGGGACAGTCTACAATGAGCAGTTCTTC
many	TRBV6-5	15	TRBJ1-2	TRBD1	CASTRTGGAGYGYTF	TGTGCCAGCACACGGACAGGGGGCGCTGGGTATGGCTACACCTTC
many	TRBV6-5	14	TRBJ1-2	NA	CASSYSSAGDGYTF	TGTGCCAGCAGTTACTCGAGCGCCGGCGATGGCTACACCTTC
NA	TRBV19	13	TRBJ1-1	NA	CASSLKLNTEAFF	TGTGCCAGTAGTTTAAAACTGAACACTGAAGCTTTCTTT
many	TRBV19	16	TRBJ1-5	NA	CASSIGRVRGWQPQHF	TGTGCCAGTAGTATCGGCAGGGTAAGAGGTTGGCAGCCCCAGCATTTT